This T cell receptor (beta chain) was identified during a study of T cells in Graves' hyperthyroidism and ophthalmopathy. TCR beta CDR3 sequences were amplified from RNA transcripts. In the first-round RT-PCR of the TCR CDR3, the HTBI primer set was used. Using its own MiXCR run on the multiplex PCR reads, TCRdb lists one record per CDR3 protein. This repertoire shows 480,000 or so distinct CDR3 sequences, about 45% found once; its top ten account for 44%. This CDR3 comprises 17 residues. J gave up 10 bases and V 4 bases, and 18 bases lay outside the gene matches. Germline values: CDR1 ENHRY, CDR2 SYGVKD.

The chain employs TRBV10-3 and TRBJ1-5; 8 bases match TRBD1. This TCR was sampled from an adult woman with Graves' disease, either hyperthyroidism or ophthalmopathy (not recorded which). The source material was peripheral blood or thyroid tissue (not recorded which). For the CDR3, the DNA is TGTGCCATCAGTGCTAGGGCCTCAGGGGGCGCGTTAGATCCCCAGCATTTT. Protein sequence: CAISARASGGALDPQHF.